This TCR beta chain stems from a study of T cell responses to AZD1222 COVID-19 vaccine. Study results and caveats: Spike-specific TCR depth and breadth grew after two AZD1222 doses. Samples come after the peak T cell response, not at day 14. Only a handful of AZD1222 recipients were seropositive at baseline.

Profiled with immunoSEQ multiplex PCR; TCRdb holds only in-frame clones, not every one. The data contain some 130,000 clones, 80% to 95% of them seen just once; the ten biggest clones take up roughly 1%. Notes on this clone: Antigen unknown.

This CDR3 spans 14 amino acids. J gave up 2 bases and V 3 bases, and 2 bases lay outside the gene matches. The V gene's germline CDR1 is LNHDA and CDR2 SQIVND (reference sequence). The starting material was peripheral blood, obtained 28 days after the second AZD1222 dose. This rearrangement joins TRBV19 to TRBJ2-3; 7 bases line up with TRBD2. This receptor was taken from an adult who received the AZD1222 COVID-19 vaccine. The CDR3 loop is CASSIQRDTDTQYF. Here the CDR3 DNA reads TGTGCCAGTAGTATCCAGCGGGACACAGATACGCAGTATTTT.